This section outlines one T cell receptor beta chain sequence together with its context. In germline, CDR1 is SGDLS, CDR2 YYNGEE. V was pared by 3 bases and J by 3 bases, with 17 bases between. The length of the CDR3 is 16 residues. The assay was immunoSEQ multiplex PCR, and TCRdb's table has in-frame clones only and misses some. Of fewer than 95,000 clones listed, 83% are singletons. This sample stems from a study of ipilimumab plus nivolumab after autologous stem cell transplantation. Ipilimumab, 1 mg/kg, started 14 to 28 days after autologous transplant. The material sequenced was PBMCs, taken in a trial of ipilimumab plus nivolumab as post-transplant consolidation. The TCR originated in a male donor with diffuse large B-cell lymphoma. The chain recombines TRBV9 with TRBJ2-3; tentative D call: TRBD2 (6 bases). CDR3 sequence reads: CASSDEEGPRTDTQYF. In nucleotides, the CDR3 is TGTGCCAGCAGCGATGAGGAGGGCCCGCGGACAGATACGCAGTATTTT.